The T cell receptor (beta chain) described here comes from a study of cytomegalovirus exposure and HLA in healthy donors. Trimming stripped 7 bases from V and 5 bases from J, with 9 bases between. The germline V gene encodes CDR1 MDHEN and CDR2 SYDVKM. CDR3 size: 12 residues. PCR primers comprised 60 Vbeta and 13 Jbeta primers. The method was immunoSEQ multiplex PCR; TCRdb's version includes in-frame clones alone and lacks a portion of them. Its table lists approximately 200,000 clones. The TCR originated in a boy younger than 18 in good health and CMV-seronegative. This chain connects TRBV28 to TRBJ1-5; D possibly corresponds to TRBD1 (5 bases). The sequencing input was PBMCs. This CDR3 is CASNVRDQPQHF. The DNA of the CDR3 is TGTGCCAGCAATGTCAGGGATCAGCCCCAGCATTTT. Full variable domain (missing parts from reference TRBV28 and TRBJ1-5): DVKVTQSSRYLVKRTGEKVFLECVQDMDHENMFWYRQDPGLGLRLIYFSYDVKMKEKGDIPEGYSVSREKKERFSLILESASTNQTSMYLCASNVRDQPQHFGDGTRLSIL.